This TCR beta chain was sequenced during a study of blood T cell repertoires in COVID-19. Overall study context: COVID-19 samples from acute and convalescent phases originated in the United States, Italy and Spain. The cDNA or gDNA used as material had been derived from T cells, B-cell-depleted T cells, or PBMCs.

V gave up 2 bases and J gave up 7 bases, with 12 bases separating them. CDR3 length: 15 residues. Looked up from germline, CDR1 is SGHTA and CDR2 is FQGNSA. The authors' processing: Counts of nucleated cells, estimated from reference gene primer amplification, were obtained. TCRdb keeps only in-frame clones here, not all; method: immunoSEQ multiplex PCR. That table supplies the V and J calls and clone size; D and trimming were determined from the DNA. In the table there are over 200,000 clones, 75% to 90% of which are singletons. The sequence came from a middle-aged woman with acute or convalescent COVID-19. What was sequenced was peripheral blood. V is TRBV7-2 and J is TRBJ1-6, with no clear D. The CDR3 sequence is CASSLSLAGNSPLHF. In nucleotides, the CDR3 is TGTGCCAGCAGCTTATCCCTGGCCGGGAATTCACCCCTCCACTTT.